The clone carrying this TCR beta chain was seen repeatedly, ten times or more. The sample is drawn from a study of blood T cells in healthy people across ages. There are 14 residues in the CDR3. CDR1 and CDR2 from the germline V gene are MDHEN and SYDVKM. V shed 5 bases and J 7 bases; nucleotides not matched to a gene: 5. Primed by a sample-barcoded 5' primer and a J-beta primer mix, a second PCR proceeded for about 6 to 12 cycles. TCRdb independently ran MiXCR on the 5' RACE reads; one entry per CDR3 protein. In the table there are 650,000 to 700,000 distinct CDR3 sequences, about 51% of which are singletons.

The receptor's source is a woman aged 80 or older in good health. The V gene is TRBV28, the J gene TRBJ2-7; TRBD2 aligns across 13 bases. Sequencing was done on a sample of blood. In DNA, the CDR3 is TGTGCCAGCAGTCCAACTAGCGGGGGGGGTGAGCAGTACTTC. Residues: CASSPTSGGGEQYF.